This T cell receptor (beta chain) was sequenced for a study of cytomegalovirus exposure and HLA in healthy donors. Study outcomes and limitations: For cytomegalovirus status, the classifier reportedly gave diagnoses with high specificity and sensitivity. Later analysis demonstrated an association between a missense DCLRE1C variant and TCR beta V- and J-gene trimming.

Comments on this clone: Its antigen remains unknown.

From germline, CDR1 is SNHLY and CDR2 FYNNEI. This CDR3 contains 13 residues. V dropped 5 bases and J dropped 14; count of bases not matched to a gene: 9. Primers included in the PCR were 60 Vbeta and 13 Jbeta primers. The assay was immunoSEQ multiplex PCR, and TCRdb's table has in-frame clones only and misses some. The sample features tens of thousands of clones, with 4% in its top ten. The sequence derives from a male donor in good health and CMV-seronegative. The V gene is TRBV2, the J gene TRBJ2-1, with 10 positions matching TRBD2. The sample comprised PBMCs. CDR3: CASSTPPGLAKFF. The CDR3, as DNA: TGTGCCAGCAGTACACCCCCGGGACTAGCGAAGTTCTTC.